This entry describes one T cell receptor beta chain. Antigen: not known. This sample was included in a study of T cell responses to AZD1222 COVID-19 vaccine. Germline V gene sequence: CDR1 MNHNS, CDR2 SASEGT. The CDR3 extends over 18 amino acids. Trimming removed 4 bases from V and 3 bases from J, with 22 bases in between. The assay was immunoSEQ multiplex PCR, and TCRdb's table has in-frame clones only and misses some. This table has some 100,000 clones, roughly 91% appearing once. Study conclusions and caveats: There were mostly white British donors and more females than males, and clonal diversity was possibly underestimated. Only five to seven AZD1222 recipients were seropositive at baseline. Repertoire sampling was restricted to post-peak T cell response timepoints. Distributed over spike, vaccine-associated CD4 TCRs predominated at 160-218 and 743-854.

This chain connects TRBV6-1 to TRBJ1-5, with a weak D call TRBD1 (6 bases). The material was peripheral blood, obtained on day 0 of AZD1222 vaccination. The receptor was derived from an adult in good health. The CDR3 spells CASSVQGTGRFANQPQHF. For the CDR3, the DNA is TGTGCCAGCAGTGTCCAGGGGACGGGGCGCTTCGCCAATCAGCCCCAGCATTTT.